What follows are 8 T cell receptor beta chains derived from one specimen sequenced in a study of CD8+CD57+ T cells in acquired aplastic anemia. Profiling of TCR beta VDJ combinations and CDR3 sequences used genomic DNA as template. TCRdb re-analysed the reads in MiXCR, keeping a single row per CDR3 protein. Among some 200,000 distinct CDR3 sequences listed, approximately 57% were seen once. The sample taken for sequencing was sorted CD4+, CD8+, or CD8+CD57+ T cells (not recorded which) from PBMCs. Every receptor here comes from a human donor in good health.

The V and J genes are TRBV19 and TRBJ2-1; 10 bases are shared with TRBD1. From germline, CDR1 is LNHDA and CDR2 SQIVND (reference sequence). The CDR3 length is 15 residues. The trim removed 4 bases at V and 2 bases at J, leaving 2 bases unmatched. The CDR3 is CASSTGTGAYNEQFF. DNA of the CDR3: TGTGCCAGTAGTACCGGGACAGGGGCCTACAATGAGCAGTTCTTC.

There are many counts of this clonotype. This chain uses TRBV25-1 with TRBJ1-1; D might be TRBD1 (5 bases). The germline V gene has CDR1 MGHDK and CDR2 SYGVNS. The CDR3 covers 13 residues. The V and J ends lost 2 bases and 3 bases respectively, with 7 bases between them. CDR3 sequence (DNA): TGTGCCAGCAGTGAAGGGGGGGACACTGAAGCTTTCTTT. It codes for CASSEGGDTEAFF.

CDR3 amino acids: CASSPTGRGSEQYF. CDR3 nucleotide sequence: TGTGCCAGCAGCCCGACAGGGCGCGGCTCCGAGCAGTACTTC. The V call is TRBV27, the J call TRBJ2-7; 7 positions match TRBD1. This CDR3 spans 14 amino acids. Germline CDR1 MNHEY, CDR2 SMNVEV (reference sequence). Trimming removed 6 bases from V and 6 bases from J; junction bases left unmatched: 11.

This clonotype showed up many times. The V and J genes are TRBV4-2 and TRBJ2-7; TRBD2 agrees at 10 bases. The CDR3 sequence is 15 residues long. CDR1 and CDR2 from the germline V gene are LGHNA and YNFKEQ. With 1 base clipped from V and 0 bases from J, the junction kept 0 bases outside the gene matches. The CDR3 region is CASSQGLAGSYEQYF. CDR3 DNA: TGTGCCAGCAGCCAAGGACTAGCGGGCTCCTACGAGCAGTACTTC.

Ten or more counts support this clonotype. The chain recombines TRBV4-1 with TRBJ2-7; no definite D call. The germline V and J ends were trimmed by 1 base and 2 bases, with 6 bases remaining between them. In germline, CDR1 is MGHRA, CDR2 YSYEKL. The CDR3 extends over 13 amino acids. CDR3 residues: CASSQGSTYEQYF. The CDR3, as DNA: TGCGCCAGCAGCCAAGGCAGCACCTACGAGCAGTACTTC.

Worth noting for this clonotype: The junction does not match germline at one end; this may be a read error. The chain links TRBV7-3 to TRBJ1-2, with D tentatively TRBD1 (5 bases). The CDR3 consists of 15 residues. Germline V gives CDR1 SGHTA, CDR2 FQGTGA. CDR3 nucleotides: TGTGCCAGCAGCATAACCGGGACGGACTTCTATGGCTACACCTTC. Its translation is CASSITGTDFYGYTF.

This clonotype has a handful of counts. This rearrangement joins TRBV7-2 to TRBJ1-1; perhaps TRBD1 as D (5 bases). There are 15 residues in the CDR3. Germline V gene data show CDR1 as SGHTA and CDR2 as FQGNSA. V lost 4 bases and J lost 0, with 12 bases in between. CDR3 region: CASSSGPSMNTEAFF. Written as DNA, the CDR3 is TGTGCCAGCAGCTCGGGACCGAGCATGAACACTGAAGCTTTCTTT.

This clonotype was detected only a few times. The rearrangement joins TRBV5-1 to TRBJ2-7; unclear D gene. V lost 0 bases and J lost 6, with 13 bases in between. This CDR3 contains 14 residues. Looked up from germline, CDR1 is SGHRS and CDR2 is YFSETQ. The CDR3 bases are TGCGCCAGCAGCTTGGATAGGCGCATCTCCGAGCAGTACTTC. This sequence encodes CASSLDRRISEQYF.